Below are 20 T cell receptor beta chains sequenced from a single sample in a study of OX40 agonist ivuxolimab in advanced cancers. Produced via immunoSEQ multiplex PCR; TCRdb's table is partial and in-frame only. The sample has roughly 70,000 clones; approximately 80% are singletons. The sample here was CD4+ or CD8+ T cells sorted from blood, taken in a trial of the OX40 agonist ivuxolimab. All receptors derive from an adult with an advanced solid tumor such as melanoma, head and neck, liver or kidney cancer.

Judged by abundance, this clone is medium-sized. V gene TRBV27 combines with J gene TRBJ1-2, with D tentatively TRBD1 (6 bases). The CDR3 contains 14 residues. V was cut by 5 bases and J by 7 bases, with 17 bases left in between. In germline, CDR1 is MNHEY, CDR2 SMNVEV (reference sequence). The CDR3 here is CASSGQGKSGGYTF. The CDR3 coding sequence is TGTGCCAGCAGTGGGCAGGGGAAGTCGGGTGGCTACACCTTC.

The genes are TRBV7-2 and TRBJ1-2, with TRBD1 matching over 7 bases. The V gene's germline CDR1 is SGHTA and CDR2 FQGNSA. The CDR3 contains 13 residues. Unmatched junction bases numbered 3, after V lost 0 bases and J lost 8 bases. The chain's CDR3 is CASSLAGGGGYTF. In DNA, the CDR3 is TGTGCCAGCAGCTTAGCTGGAGGGGGCGGCTACACCTTC.

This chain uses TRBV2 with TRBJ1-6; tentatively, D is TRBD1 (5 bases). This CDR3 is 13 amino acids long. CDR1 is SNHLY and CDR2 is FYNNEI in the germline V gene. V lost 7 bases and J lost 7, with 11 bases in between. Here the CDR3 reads CASKTTANSPLHF. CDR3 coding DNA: TGTGCCAGCAAAACGACAGCAAATTCACCCCTCCACTTT.

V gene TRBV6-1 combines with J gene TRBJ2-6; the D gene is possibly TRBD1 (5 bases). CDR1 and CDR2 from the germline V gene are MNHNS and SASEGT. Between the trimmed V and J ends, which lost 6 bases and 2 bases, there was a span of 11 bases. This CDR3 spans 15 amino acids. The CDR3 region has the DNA TGTGCCAGCAGGGAAAGGGGAACTGGGGCCAACGTCCTGACTTTC. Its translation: CASRERGTGANVLTF.

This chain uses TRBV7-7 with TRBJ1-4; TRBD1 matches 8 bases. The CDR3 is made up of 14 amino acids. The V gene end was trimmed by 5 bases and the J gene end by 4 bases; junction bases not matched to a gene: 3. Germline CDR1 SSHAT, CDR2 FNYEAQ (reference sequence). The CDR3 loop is CASSPDRGNEKLFF. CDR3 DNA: TGTGCCAGCAGCCCCGACAGGGGTAATGAAAAACTGTTTTTT.

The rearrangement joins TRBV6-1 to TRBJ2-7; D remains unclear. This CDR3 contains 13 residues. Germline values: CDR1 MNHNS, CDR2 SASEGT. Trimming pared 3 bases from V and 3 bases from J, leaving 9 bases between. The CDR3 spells CASSERPLYEQYF. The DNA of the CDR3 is TGTGCCAGCAGTGAGAGGCCGCTCTACGAGCAGTACTTC.

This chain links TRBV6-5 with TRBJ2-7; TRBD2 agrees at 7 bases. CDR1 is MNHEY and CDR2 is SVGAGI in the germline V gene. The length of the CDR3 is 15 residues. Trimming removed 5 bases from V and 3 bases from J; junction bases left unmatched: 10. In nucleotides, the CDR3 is TGTGCCAGCAGTGGCGCCGGGACTAATTTCTACGAGCAGTACTTC. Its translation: CASSGAGTNFYEQYF.

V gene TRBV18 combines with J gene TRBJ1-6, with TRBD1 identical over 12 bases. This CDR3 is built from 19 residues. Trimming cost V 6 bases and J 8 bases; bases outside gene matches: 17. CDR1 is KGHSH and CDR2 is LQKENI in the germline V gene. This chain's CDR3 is CASSLTRDRGRGAHSPLHF. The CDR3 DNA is TGTGCCAGCTCCCTAACGCGGGACAGGGGGCGCGGTGCCCATTCACCCCTCCACTTT.

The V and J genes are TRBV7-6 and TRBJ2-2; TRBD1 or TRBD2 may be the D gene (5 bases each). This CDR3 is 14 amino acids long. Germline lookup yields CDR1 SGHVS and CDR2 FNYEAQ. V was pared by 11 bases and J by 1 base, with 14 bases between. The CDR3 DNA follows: TGTGCCGGGTCAGGGACGGGGAACACCGGGGAGCTGTTTTTT. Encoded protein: CAGSGTGNTGELFF.

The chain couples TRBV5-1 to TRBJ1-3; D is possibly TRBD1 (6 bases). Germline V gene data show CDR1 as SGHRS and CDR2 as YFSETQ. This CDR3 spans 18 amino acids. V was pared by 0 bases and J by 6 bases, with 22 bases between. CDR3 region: CASSLVGPLTGTENTIYF. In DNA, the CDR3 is TGCGCCAGCAGCTTGGTCGGCCCCTTGACAGGCACGGAAAACACCATATATTTT.

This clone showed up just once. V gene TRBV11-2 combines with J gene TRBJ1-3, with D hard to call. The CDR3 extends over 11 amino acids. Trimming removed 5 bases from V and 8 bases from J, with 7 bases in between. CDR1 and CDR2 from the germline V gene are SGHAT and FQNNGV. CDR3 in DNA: TGTGCCAGCAGCCCGCGAGACACCATATATTTT. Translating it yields CASSPRDTIYF.

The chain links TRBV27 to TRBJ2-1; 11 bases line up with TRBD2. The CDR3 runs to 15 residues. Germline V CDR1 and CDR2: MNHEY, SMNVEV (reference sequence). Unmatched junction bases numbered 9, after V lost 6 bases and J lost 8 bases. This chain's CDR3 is CASSPIAGGLYEQFF. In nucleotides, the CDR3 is TGTGCCAGCAGCCCCATAGCGGGGGGGTTGTATGAGCAGTTCTTC.

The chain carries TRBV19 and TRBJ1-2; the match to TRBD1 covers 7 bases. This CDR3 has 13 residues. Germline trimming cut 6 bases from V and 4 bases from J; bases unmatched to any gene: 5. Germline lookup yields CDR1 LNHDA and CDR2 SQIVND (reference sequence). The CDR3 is CASRTTGTYGYTF. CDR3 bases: TGTGCCAGTAGAACGACAGGGACCTATGGCTACACCTTC.

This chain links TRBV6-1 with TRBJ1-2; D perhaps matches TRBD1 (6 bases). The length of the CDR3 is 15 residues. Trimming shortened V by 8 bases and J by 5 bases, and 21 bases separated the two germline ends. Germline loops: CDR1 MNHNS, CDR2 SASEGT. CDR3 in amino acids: CASSTEDSARYGYTF. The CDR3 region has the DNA TGTGCCAGCTCAACTGAGGACAGTGCTAGGTATGGCTACACCTTC.

The CDR3 region has the DNA TGTGCCAGCAGCTTGACAGTAGCGGGGCCTACCGAGCAGTTCTTC. Amino acid sequence: CASSLTVAGPTEQFF. The chain has TRBV5-4 and TRBJ2-1; 8 bases are a match to TRBD2. The CDR3 is 15 amino acids. Germline V gives CDR1 SGHNT, CDR2 YYREEE (reference sequence). The J segment lost 10 bases and the V segment lost 1 base, leaving 10 bases of the junction unmatched.

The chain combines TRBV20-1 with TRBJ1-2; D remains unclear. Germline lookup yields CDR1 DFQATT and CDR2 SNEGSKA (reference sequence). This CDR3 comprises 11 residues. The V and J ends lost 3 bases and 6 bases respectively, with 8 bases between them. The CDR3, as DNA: TGCAGTGCTAGTAGAGGTCATGGCTACACCTTC. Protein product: CSASRGHGYTF.

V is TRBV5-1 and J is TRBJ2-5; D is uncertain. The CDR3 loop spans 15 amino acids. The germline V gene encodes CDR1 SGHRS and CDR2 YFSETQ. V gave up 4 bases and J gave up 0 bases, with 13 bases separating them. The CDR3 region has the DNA TGCGCCAGCAGCAGGAGCCGGCGCGACCAAGAGACCCAGTACTTC. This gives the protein CASSRSRRDQETQYF.

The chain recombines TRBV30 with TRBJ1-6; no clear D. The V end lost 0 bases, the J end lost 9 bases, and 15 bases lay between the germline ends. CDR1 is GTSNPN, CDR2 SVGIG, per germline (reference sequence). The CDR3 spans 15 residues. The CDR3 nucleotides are TGTGCCTGGAGTGTACAGAAGGGAAGAGGTTCACCCCTCCACTTT. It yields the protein CAWSVQKGRGSPLHF. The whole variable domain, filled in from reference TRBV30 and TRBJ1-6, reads SQTIHQWPATLVQPVGSPLSLECTVEGTSNPNLYWYRQAAGRGLQLLFYSVGIGQISSEVPQNLSASRPQDRQFILSSKKLLLSDSGFYLCAWSVQKGRGSPLHFGNGTRLTVT.

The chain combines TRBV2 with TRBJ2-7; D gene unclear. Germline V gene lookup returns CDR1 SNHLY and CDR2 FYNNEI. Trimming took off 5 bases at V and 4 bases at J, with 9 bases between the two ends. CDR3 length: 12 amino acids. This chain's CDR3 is CASSRLDYEQYF. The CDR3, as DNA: TGTGCCAGCAGTAGACTCGATTACGAGCAGTACTTC.

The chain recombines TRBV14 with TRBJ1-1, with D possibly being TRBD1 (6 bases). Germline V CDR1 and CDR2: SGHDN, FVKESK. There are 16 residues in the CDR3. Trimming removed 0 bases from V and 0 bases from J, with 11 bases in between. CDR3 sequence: CASSQDLGGLNTEAFF. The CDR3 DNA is TGTGCCAGCAGCCAAGACCTCGGGGGGCTGAACACTGAAGCTTTCTTT.